This TCR beta chain was obtained from a study of T cells in localized non-small cell lung cancer. As concerns this clone: What it binds is not known.

General study results and limits: Adjacent lung held a median 57 of the top 100 tumor clones. Uninvolved adjacent lung showed peak T cell clonality, exceeding tumor.

Sequencing used immunoSEQ multiplex PCR; TCRdb keeps in-frame clones, though not all of them. The repertoire has over 20,000 clones, over 75% of them found once; the top ten carry almost 30%. The receptor was derived from a male donor at least 60 years old with stage II lung adenocarcinoma. This sample comprised peripheral blood mononuclear cells, obtained before any cancer treatment.

The CDR3 loop reads CSVEEPRYEQFF. DNA for the CDR3: TGCAGCGTTGAAGAGCCTCGGTATGAGCAGTTCTTC. The V gene is TRBV29-1, the J gene TRBJ2-1; no definite D call. This CDR3 has 12 amino acids. V dropped 0 bases and J dropped 8 bases, with 8 bases sitting between them. The germline gives CDR1 SQVTM, CDR2 ANQGSEA.